This is a list of T cell receptor beta chains from one sample in a study of shared clonotypes between healthy human individuals. TCRdb's copy holds only in-frame clones and misses some; the assay was immunoSEQ multiplex PCR. The sample contains around 750,000 clones, 74% of which appear only once. Sequenced input: memory CD4+ T cells sorted from blood. These receptors were obtained from a woman aged 30 to 39 in good health. Each CDR3 is given with its conserved first and last residue. Each record gives: CDR3 length, J gene, V gene, D gene, clone size, CDR3 DNA, CDR3 protein. A D gene is named only where the DNA matches it firmly. Rows may omit the clone size; those that give it use once, few, many or a size class.

>14|TRBJ2-3|TRBV11-2|-|-
TGTGCCAGCAGCTTGTTGGTGAGAACAGATACGCAGTATTTT
CASSLLVRTDTQYF
>13|TRBJ2-7|TRBV7-2|-|-
TGTGCCAGCAGCTTTTCCACCTCCTACGAGCAGTACTTC
CASSFSTSYEQYF
>16|TRBJ1-2|TRBV6-5|-|-
TGTGCCAGCAGTTACTCGACACCCGCAGGGCGGTATGGCTACACCTTC
CASSYSTPAGRYGYTF
>13|TRBJ1-5|TRBV28|TRBD1|-
TGTGCCAGCAGTCCGCAGGGGGACCAGCCCCAGCATTTT
CASSPQGDQPQHF
>15|TRBJ1-2|TRBV19|TRBD1|-
TGTGCCAGTAGTCTTTCGACAGGGGGCTCGTATGGCTACACCTTC
CASSLSTGGSYGYTF
>16|TRBJ2-3|TRBV5-1|TRBD1|many
TGCGCCAGCAGCTTGGGGCAGGGGGCGAGCACAGATACGCAGTATTTT
CASSLGQGASTDTQYF
>15|TRBJ2-5|TRBV7-9|-|-
TGTGCCAGCAGCTTATTTTACACGGCCCGGGAGACCCAGTACTTC
CASSLFYTARETQYF
>16|TRBJ2-4|TRBV12-2|-|-
TGTGCAAGTCGGTTAGACGCGGAAGGAGCCAAAAACATTCAGTACTTC
CASRLDAEGAKNIQYF
>14|TRBJ2-2|TRBV7-9|-|-
TGTGCCAGCAGCTTTTACAGGGAGGCCGGGGAGCTGTTTTTT
CASSFYREAGELFF
>13|TRBJ2-7|TRBV6-5|TRBD1|-
TGTGCCAGCAGTTACACACAGGGGTACGAGCAGTACTTC
CASSYTQGYEQYF
>15|TRBJ2-7|TRBV5-5|-|-
TGTGCCAGCAGTCTCCTGGACGGGAGCTCCTACGAGCAGTACTTC
CASSLLDGSSYEQYF
>14|TRBJ2-2|TRBV19|TRBD2|-
TGTGCCAGTAGTACTAGCGGCATCACCGGGGAGCTGTTTTTT
CASSTSGITGELFF
>15|TRBJ1-4|TRBV5-4|-|-
TGTGCCAGCAGCAGTACAGGGCGCTTTGGTGAAAAACTGTTTTTT
CASSSTGRFGEKLFF
>16|TRBJ1-5|TRBV19|-|-
TGTGCCAGTAGTATAGATGTGAGACAGAGCAATCAGCCCCAGCATTTT
CASSIDVRQSNQPQHF
>15|TRBJ1-2|TRBV27|-|few
TGTGCCAGCACCGCTAAACCCGGCGTGAACTATGGCTACACCTTC
CASTAKPGVNYGYTF
>16|TRBJ1-3|TRBV28|-|-
TGTGCCAGCACCGCCCTGGGAAGGAGCTCTGGAAACACCATATATTTT
CASTALGRSSGNTIYF
>15|TRBJ1-1|TRBV28|-|-
TGTGCCAGCAGTTTATTTTCGGGGGGGCAGGCTGAAGCTTTCTTT
CASSLFSGGQAEAFF
>14|TRBJ1-3|TRBV11-2|-|few
TGTGCCAGCAGCTTGCCAAGCTCTGGAAACACCATATATTTT
CASSLPSSGNTIYF
>12|TRBJ2-3|TRBV7-9|-|-
TGTGCCAGTATGACTTACACAGATACGCAGTATTTT
CASMTYTDTQYF
>13|TRBJ1-1|TRBV5-1|-|-
TGCGCCAGCAGTTATAGGGCGAATACTGAAGCTTTCTTT
CASSYRANTEAFF
>15|TRBJ2-7|TRBV5-1|TRBD2|-
TGCGCCAGCAGCCCAACTAGCGGGCCTACCTACGAGCAGTACTTC
CASSPTSGPTYEQYF
>16|TRBJ2-3|TRBV6-5|-|-
TGTGCCAGCAGTTTCTCGAGTGGAGCTAGCACAGATACGCAGTATTTT
CASSFSSGASTDTQYF
>13|TRBJ1-4|TRBV6-6|-|-
TGTGCCAGCAGTTACTCTCGGGTGGAAAAACTGTTTTTT
CASSYSRVEKLFF
>16|TRBJ2-3|TRBV28|TRBD2|many
TGTGCCAGCAGTTCCTACACTAGCGGAGTCACAGATACGCAGTATTTT
CASSSYTSGVTDTQYF
>15|TRBJ2-3|TRBV13|TRBD2|-
TGTGCCAGCAGCTTCGGACTAGCGAGCACAGATACGCAGTATTTT
CASSFGLASTDTQYF
>14|TRBJ1-6|TRBV30|-|-
TGTGCCTGGACTCCCGGGGGCTACAATTCACCCCTCCACTTT
CAWTPGGYNSPLHF
>16|TRBJ2-7|TRBV18|TRBD1|-
TGTGCCAGCTCACCACCGATGGGACAGGGTAGTTACGAGCAGTACTTC
CASSPPMGQGSYEQYF
>15|TRBJ2-3|TRBV5-1|-|-
TGCGCCAGCAGCCCCCTCGGCGGGTCGACAGATACGCAGTATTTT
CASSPLGGSTDTQYF
>18|TRBJ2-5|TRBV11-1|-|-
TGTGCCAGCAGCTTAGCGCCGGGGGCGGGGGAGGAACAAGAGACCCAGTACTTC
CASSLAPGAGEEQETQYF
>14|TRBJ2-7|TRBV6-4|TRBD1|-
TGTGCCAGCAGTGATACGACAGGGGTGTACGAGCAGTACTTC
CASSDTTGVYEQYF
>13|TRBJ1-2|TRBV6-1|TRBD1|-
TGTGCCAGCATGCCGGACAGGGGGTATGGCTACACCTTC
CASMPDRGYGYTF
>16|TRBJ2-1|TRBV6-1|TRBD1|-
TGTGCCAGCAGTGCGCCGGGACAGGGGGCCGAAACTGAGCAGTTCTTC
CASSAPGQGAETEQFF
>15|TRBJ1-2|TRBV5-1|-|few
TGCGCCAGCAGCTACTCGCTACCAGGGGAATATGGCTACACCTTC
CASSYSLPGEYGYTF
>16|TRBJ2-7|TRBV7-2|TRBD1|-
TGTGCCAGCAGCTTAGCGGGGCAGGGGGCGAGGTACGAGCAGTACTTC
CASSLAGQGARYEQYF
>18|TRBJ2-3|TRBV4-2|-|-
TGTGCCAGCAGCCAGCGGACAGCCCACGCCACTAGCACAGATACGCAGTATTTT
CASSQRTAHATSTDTQYF
>11|TRBJ2-3|TRBV28|-|-
TGTGCCTCCGCGACCACAGATACGCAGTATTTT
CASATTDTQYF
>13|TRBJ2-7|TRBV7-2|-|-
TGTGCCAGCAGCTCGGGGCGGGCCTACGAGCAGTACTTC
CASSSGRAYEQYF